These 23 T cell receptor beta chains were all obtained from the same sample, sequenced in a study of CXCR3-negative and CXCR3-positive naive CD8 T cells. The study made its TRB cDNA libraries by 5' RACE, adding UMI labels. Reprocessing the 5' RACE reads, TCRdb reports a single entry for every CDR3 protein and omits DNA. Its table lists about 53,000 distinct CDR3 sequences. Specimen: naive CXCR3- CD8+ T cells from blood. Subset reported: CD45RO-CCR7+CD27+CD95- naive CD8+ T cells lacking CXCR3 (TNR3-). Receptor source: a human donor in good health. Some clones in this sample may be carry-over from other donors' samples.

This chain joins TRBV6-5 and TRBJ2-5; TCRdb designates TRBD2, a call that cannot be tested without DNA. This CDR3 is built from 14 residues. Germline CDR1 reads MNHEY; CDR2 reads SVGAGI. CDR3 sequence: CASSSNRVQETQYF.

The J gene is TRBJ2-2, the V gene TRBV5-4; checking the TCRdb D call of TRBD1 is not possible without DNA. The germline V gene has CDR1 SGHNT and CDR2 YYREEE (reference sequence). The CDR3 length is 15 residues. The CDR3 loop reads CASSVSRQRTGELFF.

The V call is TRBV7-2, the J call TRBJ1-5; TCRdb returns TRBD1, unconfirmable since there is no DNA. Looked up from germline, CDR1 is SGHTA and CDR2 is FQGNSA. The CDR3 contains 16 residues. The CDR3 loop is CASSPGQGYSNQPQHF. The complete variable domain, with remaining parts taken from reference TRBV7-2 and TRBJ1-5, reads GAGVSQSPSNKVTEKGKDVELRCDPISGHTALYWYRQSLGQGLEFLIYFQGNSAPDKSGLPSDRFSAERTGGSVSTLTIQRTQQEDSAVYLCASSPGQGYSNQPQHFGDGTRLSIL.

The chain employs TRBV20-1 and TRBJ1-2; TCRdb gives TRBD1 as the D gene, but with no DNA this cannot be confirmed. In germline, CDR1 is DFQATT, CDR2 SNEGSKA (reference sequence). The CDR3 consists of 13 residues. The CDR3 is CSARDRGFYGYTF.

The chain recombines TRBV12-3 or TRBV12-4 with TRBJ2-1; the TCRdb D gene call, TRBD2, has no DNA to confirm it. The CDR3 extends over 15 amino acids. CDR3 sequence: CASRPTSGVSNEQFF.

Here the CDR3 reads CASSASTTLNTEAFF. The chain carries TRBV7-9 and TRBJ1-1. This CDR3 has 15 residues. In germline, CDR1 is SEHNR, CDR2 FQNEAQ (reference sequence).

V and J are TRBV7-2 and TRBJ2-5; the TCRdb call, TRBD2, lacks DNA for checking. The CDR3 consists of 16 residues. Germline CDR1 SGHTA, CDR2 FQGNSA. This chain's CDR3 is CASSLVPGLAAETQYF.

The chain has TRBV7-9 and TRBJ2-4. The V gene's germline CDR1 is SEHNR and CDR2 FQNEAQ (reference sequence). This CDR3 comprises 16 residues. CDR3 protein: CASSLEVELAKNIQYF.

The rearrangement joins TRBV27 to TRBJ2-1; TCRdb reports TRBD1, a call that lacks DNA to check it against. This CDR3 is 16 amino acids long. Germline V CDR1 and CDR2: MNHEY, SMNVEV (reference sequence). The CDR3 loop is CASSPAVTGGFGEQFF.

The chain carries TRBV28 and TRBJ2-7; TCRdb lists TRBD1, though no DNA is available to test this call. Germline CDR1 MDHEN, CDR2 SYDVKM. This CDR3 contains 14 residues. This chain's CDR3 is CASSLSLDSYEQYF.

The chain recombines TRBV6-2 or TRBV6-3 with TRBJ2-5; TCRdb reports TRBD2, a call that lacks DNA to check it against. CDR3 length: 17 amino acids. The V gene's germline CDR1 is MNHEY and CDR2 SVGEGT. This chain's CDR3 is CASSYGLAGPAGETQYF.

The chain joins TRBV4-3 to TRBJ2-1; TCRdb's D gene call, TRBD2, goes unchecked for lack of DNA. The germline CDR1 and CDR2 sequences are LGHNA and YSLEER. CDR3 size: 20 residues. The CDR3 here is CASSQDRSSGGRSSYNEQFF.

The V and J genes are TRBV7-2 and TRBJ1-6. The length of the CDR3 is 15 residues. CDR1 SGHTA and CDR2 FQGNSA come from the germline V gene. The CDR3 sequence: CASSFPQPNNSPLHF.

CDR3 in amino acids: CATSGDLGIENNQPQHF. J is TRBJ1-5 and V is TRBV24-1. Per the germline V gene, CDR1 is KGHDR and CDR2 is SFDVKD. This CDR3 region has 17 residues.

The rearrangement joins TRBV29-1 to TRBJ1-1; TCRdb gives TRBD1 as the D gene, but with no DNA this cannot be confirmed. CDR3 length: 11 residues. The germline V gene encodes CDR1 SQVTM and CDR2 ANQGSEA. The chain's CDR3 is CSVEAPRGSFF.

The rearrangement joins TRBV20-1 to TRBJ2-2. CDR1 DFQATT and CDR2 SNEGSKA come from the germline V gene (reference sequence). The CDR3 is made up of 16 amino acids. The CDR3 sequence is CSATAGINANTGELFF.

This sequence joins TRBV7-9 and TRBJ2-1; no DNA is available, so the TRBD2 call from TCRdb remains unchecked. This CDR3 comprises 16 residues. CDR1 SEHNR and CDR2 FQNEAQ come from the germline V gene (reference sequence). CDR3 loop: CASSLFEREGSYEQFF.

V and J are TRBV9 and TRBJ1-5; lacking DNA, the TRBD1 call made by TCRdb goes unchecked. There are 14 residues in the CDR3. Per germline, CDR1 SGDLS and CDR2 YYNGEE. The CDR3 loop is CASSETGEGQPQHF.

V is TRBV20-1 and J is TRBJ2-7; no DNA is available, so the TRBD1 call from TCRdb remains unchecked. Germline loops: CDR1 DFQATT, CDR2 SNEGSKA (reference sequence). The CDR3 length is 13 residues. The CDR3 sequence: CSARRDTSYEQYF.

The chain recombines TRBV6-5 with TRBJ2-7; the TCRdb D gene call, TRBD2, has no DNA to confirm it. This CDR3 is 16 amino acids long. Germline loops: CDR1 MNHEY, CDR2 SVGAGI. CDR3 in amino acids: CASSYSRLAGTYEQHF.

The chain combines TRBV5-1 with TRBJ2-2; TCRdb returns TRBD2, unconfirmable since there is no DNA. The CDR3 runs to 15 residues. The germline V gene encodes CDR1 SGHRS and CDR2 YFSETQ. CDR3 residues: CASSSPLAGPGELFF.

The chain recombines TRBV7-9 with TRBJ2-3; the TCRdb call, TRBD2, lacks DNA for checking. The germline V gene has CDR1 SEHNR and CDR2 FQNEAQ (reference sequence). The CDR3 is made up of 15 amino acids. The CDR3 spells CASSDTGGHTDTQYF.

The gene calls are TRBV10-3 and TRBJ2-5. Per the germline V gene, CDR1 is ENHRY and CDR2 is SYGVKD. The CDR3 length is 12 residues. The CDR3 loop is CAIKDAEETQYF.